The 19 T cell receptor beta chains given below trace back to one sample, sequenced in a study of beta chain features in type 1 diabetes. Every bit of the isolated RNA underwent reverse transcription, so sequencing read expressed TCRB transcripts. Generated by immunoSEQ multiplex PCR, the TCRdb table keeps only in-frame clones and is missing some. The sample shows 680,000 or so clones, around 15% of them seen only once. Sequenced material: naive CD4+ T cells from blood. The source of these receptors is a man aged 18 to 29 in good health.

The gene calls are TRBV27 and TRBJ2-7; possibly TRBD1 for D (5 bases). The CDR3 length is 14 residues. Germline V gene data show CDR1 as MNHEY and CDR2 as SMNVEV (reference sequence). V lost 3 bases and J 4 bases, leaving 13 bases between the germline ends. CDR3 region: CASSFAKGFYEQYF. For the CDR3, the DNA is TGTGCCAGCAGTTTTGCAAAGGGGTTTTACGAGCAGTACTTC.

This chain connects TRBV19 to TRBJ1-5; D is uncertain. CDR3 size: 13 residues. Germline CDR1 and CDR2: LNHDA and SQIVND (reference sequence). The V and J ends lost 6 bases and 0 bases respectively, with 6 bases between them. The CDR3 protein is CASRSISNQPQHF. For the CDR3, the DNA is TGTGCCAGTAGATCAATTAGCAATCAGCCCCAGCATTTT. Variable domain in full (rest from reference TRBV19 and TRBJ1-5): DGGITQSPKYLFRKEGQNVTLSCEQNLNHDAMYWYRQDPGQGLRLIYYSQIVNDFQKGDIAEGYSVSREKKESFPLTVTSAQKNPTAFYLCASRSISNQPQHFGDGTRLSIL.

This clone was found a few times. DNA for the CDR3: TGTGCCACCATCTCGGCAGGGACCCAGTACTTC. This sequence encodes CATISAGTQYF. The rearrangement uses TRBV19 and TRBJ2-5; D is unresolved. Germline V gene data show CDR1 as LNHDA and CDR2 as SQIVND (reference sequence). The CDR3 sequence is 11 residues long. V was cut by 10 bases and J by 7 bases, with 13 bases left in between.

In its sample, this clone was seen a few times. One end of the junction fails to match germline, which may point to a read error. The V gene is TRBV7-7, the J gene TRBJ2-1, with D maybe TRBD2 (7 bases). This CDR3 has 16 amino acids. The germline gives CDR1 SSHAT, CDR2 FNYEAQ (reference sequence). The CDR3 DNA follows: TGTGCTAGCAGCTTAGTAGGGGGGGCAACCTACAATGAGCAGTTCTTC. It is translated as CASSLVGGATYNEQFF.

The genes are TRBV1 and TRBJ2-5. TRBV1 has pseudogene status. The CDR3 has 12 amino acids. The CDR3 DNA follows: TGCACCAGCAGCCAAGGTGGAGAGACCCAGTACTTC. This codes for CTSSQGGETQYF.

V and J are TRBV28 and TRBJ2-7, with a possible D match to TRBD1 (6 bases). Germline V gives CDR1 MDHEN, CDR2 SYDVKM. The CDR3 contains 14 residues. V dropped 1 base and J dropped 3 bases, with 10 bases sitting between them. The CDR3 here is CASSLLDRNYEQYF. The CDR3 coding sequence is TGTGCCAGCAGTTTATTGGACAGAAACTACGAGCAGTACTTC.

The V and J genes are TRBV25-1 and TRBJ2-3, with D uncertain. Germline lookup yields CDR1 MGHDK and CDR2 SYGVNS. V gave up 4 bases and J gave up 9 bases, with 11 bases separating them. There are 12 residues in the CDR3. In DNA, the CDR3 is TGTGCCAGCAGTGGGTATAATCCAACGCAGTATTTT. Protein: CASSGYNPTQYF.

This clone was counted only a few times. This chain joins TRBV4-2 and TRBJ2-5, with 11 nucleotides matching TRBD2. Trimming took 4 bases from V and 4 from J; bases not matched to a gene: 2. The CDR3 is made up of 14 amino acids. CDR1 and CDR2 (germline): LGHNA, YNFKEQ. This CDR3 reads CASSRGTSGETQYF. The CDR3 DNA follows: TGTGCCAGCAGCCGCGGGACTAGCGGAGAGACCCAGTACTTC.

This rearrangement joins TRBV27 to TRBJ2-6; TRBD2 is a possible D gene (6 bases). The CDR3 totals 15 residues. The V gene lost 8 bases and the J gene lost 2 bases, with 13 bases spanning the gap. CDR1 and CDR2 from the germline V gene are MNHEY and SMNVEV (reference sequence). The CDR3 DNA reads TGTGCCAGCTCCGAAGGGGAGGCTGGGGCCAACGTCCTGACTTTC. This codes for CASSEGEAGANVLTF. Supplemented by reference TRBV27 and TRBJ2-6, the full variable domain reads EAQVTQNPRYLITVTGKKLTVTCSQNMNHEYMSWYRQDPGLGLRQIYYSMNVEVTDKGDVPEGYKVSRKEKRNFPLILESPSPNQTSLYFCASSEGEAGANVLTFGAGSRLTVL.

The chain joins TRBV18 to TRBJ2-4; 7 bases fit TRBD1. The V and J ends lost 3 bases and 3 bases, in that order; junction bases with no gene match: 11. This CDR3 is 17 amino acids long. The germline CDR1 and CDR2 sequences are KGHSH and LQKENI. The CDR3 DNA reads TGTGCCAGCTCACCCACACAGGGGAACGCAGGCAAAAACATTCAGTACTTC. Translation gives CASSPTQGNAGKNIQYF. Variable domain in full (rest from reference TRBV18 and TRBJ2-4): NAGVMQNPRHLVRRRGQEARLRCSPMKGHSHVYWYRQLPEEGLKFMVYLQKENIIDESGMPKERFSAEFPKEGPSILRIQQVVRGDSAAYFCASSPTQGNAGKNIQYFGAGTRLSVL.

The V gene is TRBV7-2, the J gene TRBJ2-5; D ambiguous. This CDR3 is 16 amino acids long. The ends were cut back, 1 base at V and 2 bases at J, with 14 bases in the middle. CDR1 and CDR2 (germline): SGHTA, FQGNSA. The CDR3: CASSLVLPSAQETQYF. In nucleotides, the CDR3 is TGTGCCAGCAGCTTAGTCCTCCCCTCCGCTCAAGAGACCCAGTACTTC. The variable domain in full, with the rest retrieved from reference TRBV7-2 and TRBJ2-5, is GAGVSQSPSNKVTEKGKDVELRCDPISGHTALYWYRQSLGQGLEFLIYFQGNSAPDKSGLPSDRFSAERTGGSVSTLTIQRTQQEDSAVYLCASSLVLPSAQETQYFGPGTRLLVL.

This chain uses TRBV15 with TRBJ2-1; D is unclear. The V and J ends lost 3 bases and 7 bases respectively, with 10 bases between them. This CDR3 is built from 13 residues. In germline, CDR1 is LNHNV, CDR2 YYDKDF (reference sequence). CDR3 sequence (DNA): TGTGCCACCAGCAGGGAATGGACGAATGAGCAGTTCTTC. As protein: CATSREWTNEQFF. Combining the CDR3 with reference TRBV15 and TRBJ2-1 gives the whole variable domain DAMVIQNPRYQVTQFGKPVTLSCSQTLNHNVMYWYQQKSSQAPKLLFHYYDKDFNNEADTPDNFQSRRPNTSFCFLDIRSPGLGDTAMYLCATSREWTNEQFFGPGTRLTVL.

V usage is TRBV5-1 and J usage is TRBJ2-1; 10 bases are a match to TRBD2. The germline CDR1 and CDR2 sequences are SGHRS and YFSETQ. The junction had 9 bases not matched to a gene; V was cut back by 0 bases and J by 3 bases. This CDR3 comprises 18 residues. CDR3 residues: CASSLAAASGGFYNEQFF. DNA for the CDR3: TGCGCCAGCAGCTTGGCAGCGGCTAGCGGGGGTTTCTACAATGAGCAGTTCTTC.

This clone was observed a handful of times. V and J are TRBV30 and TRBJ1-2, with D unresolved. Germline CDR1 is GTSNPN and CDR2 is SVGIG (reference sequence). The V and J ends lost 2 bases and 11 bases respectively, with 15 bases between them. The CDR3 sequence is 12 residues long. As DNA, the CDR3 is TGTGCCTGGAGTCATGGTCCCAAAGAGTACACCTTC. Translating gives CAWSHGPKEYTF.

This clone has only a few counts. J is TRBJ1-1 and V is TRBV5-1, with D possibly TRBD1 on 6 matching bases. Germline V lookup: CDR1 SGHRS, CDR2 YFSETQ. V shed 6 bases and J shed 5 bases, with 14 bases lying between them. The CDR3 length is 13 residues. The CDR3 reads CASKGVGETEAFF. CDR3 nucleotide sequence: TGCGCCAGCAAGGGGGTAGGAGAGACTGAAGCTTTCTTT.

This chain joins TRBV7-3 and TRBJ1-1; D gene unclear. The V and J ends lost 1 base and 7 bases respectively, with 13 bases between them. Germline V lookup: CDR1 SGHTA, CDR2 FQGTGA. This CDR3 contains 14 residues. CDR3 in amino acids: CASSLRRIGGEAFF. The CDR3 DNA sequence: TGTGCCAGCAGCTTAAGGCGGATTGGCGGTGAAGCTTTCTTT.

The chain employs TRBV6-6 and TRBJ2-2; 7 nucleotides align to TRBD1. Trimming at V came to 2 bases and at J to 5 bases, leaving 5 bases not matched to a gene. The CDR3 has 15 amino acids. Germline assignment: CDR1 MNHNY and CDR2 SVGAGI (reference sequence). The CDR3 region has the DNA TGTGCCAGCAGTTACAGGGCACAGGGGACCGGGGAGCTGTTTTTT. As protein: CASSYRAQGTGELFF.

This clone was counted only a few times. The V and J genes are TRBV7-3 and TRBJ2-7; TRBD1 matches at 10 bases. The length of the CDR3 is 13 residues. In germline, CDR1 is SGHTA, CDR2 FQGTGA. The V gene end was trimmed by 4 bases and the J gene end by 6 bases; junction bases not matched to a gene: 3. The CDR3 sequence: CASSSGTGAEQYF. The CDR3 bases are TGTGCCAGCAGCTCCGGGACAGGGGCCGAGCAGTACTTC.

The chain has TRBV4-1 and TRBJ2-2, with D tentatively TRBD2 (5 bases). Trimming removed 3 bases at V and 6 bases at J, with 14 bases between. The CDR3 runs 15 residues. CDR1 and CDR2 (germline): MGHRA, YSYEKL. DNA of the CDR3: TGCGCCAGCAGCCAGCCCAGAAGCGGTCCCGGGGAGCTGTTTTTT. This codes for CASSQPRSGPGELFF.